This T cell receptor (beta chain) was recorded in a study of CXCR3-negative and CXCR3-positive naive CD8 T cells (dated by TCRdb to the late 2010s). As for the study more broadly: In total, some 150 million TRB reads were obtained, corresponding to roughly 1.5 +/- 0.3 million reads per library. Diversity and physicochemical repertoire analyses covered around 10 donors pooled from two independent experiments. For the TRBV-TRBJ cluster analysis, the naive subsets came from roughly 5 donors, while the memory cells came from 3 donors. The full study reports these points: Within the same donor, TRBV-TRBJ usage looked similar between naive CXCR3-negative and CXCR3-positive cells, but memory cells had distinct patterns. Comparably high repertoire diversity was found in both naive subsets, whereas much lower repertoire diversity was found in memory CD8+ T cells. Because surface CD5, which has been linked to self-reactivity in mice, was comparable between naive subsets, TCR interaction strength was also inferred from TRB CDR3 physicochemical properties. Because CXCR3 expression was partially decreased after cryopreservation, freshly isolated PBMCs were used for most assays. Compared with CXCR3-negative naive cells, CXCR3-positive naive cells had TRB CDR3s with higher hydrophobicity (lower Kidera factor 4), lower energy, and higher strength and volume indices.

The sequencer was a NextSeq 550. The Human TCR Profiling Kit (MiLaboratory) was used to prepare UMI-labeled 5' RACE TRB cDNA libraries. The full amount of extracted RNA was used for cDNA synthesis, and the full amount of resulting cDNA was used for PCR amplification. Libraries were prepared in parallel with an identical number of PCR cycles. Per the source publication's procedure: With a requirement of at least two reads per UMI, MIGEC and MiXCR extracted about 50,000 +/- 10,000 unique UMI-labeled TRB cDNA molecules per library. An average of 40,000 +/- 10,000 functional in-frame TRB CDR3 nucleotide clonotypes without stop codons was found per library. After downsampling to 5000 UMI-labeled TRB molecules per sample, diversity metrics, including normalized Shannon-Wiener and Chao1, were computed in VDJtools. VDJtools computed clonotype-size-weighted physicochemical properties of the central five CDR3 residues: interaction energy, strength, volume and Kidera factor 4. The reads underwent TCRdb reprocessing, giving one record for each CDR3 protein sequence and no DNA. None of the V and J calls come from the authors' own analysis; TCRdb made them. The sample's table lists a count of some 130,000 distinct CDR3 sequences. The top ten clones comprise 0.45% to 0.6% of the sample.

Each CD8+ T cell subset was flow-sorted in triplicate, and approximately 280,000 cells per subset were placed directly into RLT lysis buffer. Naive CD8+ T cells were defined stringently as CD45RO-CCR7+CD27+CD95- to exclude memory contaminants. Using standard density gradient centrifugation, peripheral blood mononuclear cells were isolated from buffy coats. Naive CXCR3-negative and CXCR3-positive CD8+ T cells were flow-sorted using a FACSAria III. An RNeasy Mini Kit was used to extract total RNA from the sorted cells. From the cysteine through the phenylalanine, the CDR3 covers 15 amino acids. Nucleotide data are not available. CDR1 and CDR2, per the germline V gene (reference sequence), are DFQATT and SNEGSKA. Details on this clonotype: Its recognized antigen is unknown.

The chain was built from TRBV20-1 and TRBJ1-5; without DNA, the TCRdb call of TRBD1 cannot be checked. This TCR was recovered from a human donor in good health. Some clones in this sample may be carry-over from other donors' samples. The sample taken for sequencing was naive CXCR3- CD8+ T cells from blood. The cell subset or site label here, explained by the study, means: CD45RO-CCR7+CD27+CD95- naive CD8+ T cells lacking CXCR3 (TNR3-). CDR3 loop: CSAPSTGELGQPQHF.